This T cell receptor (beta chain) originates from a study of T cell responses to AZD1222 COVID-19 vaccine. Study-wide findings and caveats: Unmutated variant regions are reportedly the target of nearly half of TCRs that are spike-specific. Vaccine-related CD4 TCRs covered spike, predominating at 160-218 and 743-854.

The method was immunoSEQ multiplex PCR; TCRdb's version includes in-frame clones alone and lacks a portion of them. This repertoire shows some 100,000 clones, roughly 90% found once; its top ten account for roughly 3.1%. Germline CDR1 and CDR2: KGHSH and LQKENI. The CDR3 contains 13 residues. Trimming shortened V by 3 bases and J by 4 bases, and 6 bases separated the two germline ends. Both about-4-week and about-12-week second-dose recipients were combined. Worth noting for this clone: Its target is unknown.

The sample in question was peripheral blood, obtained 28 days after the second AZD1222 dose. The rearrangement uses TRBV18 and TRBJ2-2; D unclear. This TCR came from an adult who received the AZD1222 COVID-19 vaccine. The CDR3 nucleotides read TGTGCCAGCTCACCTTCTGGCACCGGGGAGCTGTTTTTT. This gives the protein CASSPSGTGELFF.